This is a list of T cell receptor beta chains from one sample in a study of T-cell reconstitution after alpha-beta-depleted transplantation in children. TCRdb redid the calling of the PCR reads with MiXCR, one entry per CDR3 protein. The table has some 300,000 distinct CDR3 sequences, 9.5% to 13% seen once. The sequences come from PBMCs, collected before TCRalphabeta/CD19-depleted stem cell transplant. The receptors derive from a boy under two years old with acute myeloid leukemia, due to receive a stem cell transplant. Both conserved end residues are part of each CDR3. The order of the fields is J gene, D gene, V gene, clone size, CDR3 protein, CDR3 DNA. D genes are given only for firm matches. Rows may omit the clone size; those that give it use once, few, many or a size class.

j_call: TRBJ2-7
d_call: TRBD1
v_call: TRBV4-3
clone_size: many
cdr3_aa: CASSQAHRGNYEQYF
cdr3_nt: TGCGCCAGCAGCCAAGCCCACAGGGGCAACTACGAGCAGTACTTC

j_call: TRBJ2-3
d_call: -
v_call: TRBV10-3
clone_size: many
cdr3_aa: CAISEDRITDTQYF
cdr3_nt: TGTGCCATCAGTGAGGACAGAATAACAGATACGCAGTATTTT

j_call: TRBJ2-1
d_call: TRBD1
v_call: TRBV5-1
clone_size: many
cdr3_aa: CASSLLTGEPNEQFF
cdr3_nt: TGCGCCAGCAGCTTGTTAACAGGGGAGCCCAATGAGCAGTTCTTC

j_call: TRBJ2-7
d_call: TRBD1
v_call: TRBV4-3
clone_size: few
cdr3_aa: CASSQDGDRGVGEQYF
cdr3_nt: TGCGCCAGCAGCCAAGATGGGGACAGGGGGGTGGGTGAGCAGTACTTC

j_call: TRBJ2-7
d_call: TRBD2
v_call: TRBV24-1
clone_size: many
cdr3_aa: CATSSGGHYEQYF
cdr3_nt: TGTGCCACCAGTAGCGGGGGCCACTACGAGCAGTACTTC

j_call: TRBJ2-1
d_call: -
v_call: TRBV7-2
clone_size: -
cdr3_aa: CASSFPAEGASYNEQFF
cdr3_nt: TGTGCCAGCAGCTTCCCGGCGGAGGGGGCTTCCTACAATGAGCAGTTCTTC

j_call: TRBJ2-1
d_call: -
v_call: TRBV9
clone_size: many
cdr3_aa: CASSAPWGEQFF
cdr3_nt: TGTGCCAGCAGCGCTCCTTGGGGTGAGCAGTTCTTC

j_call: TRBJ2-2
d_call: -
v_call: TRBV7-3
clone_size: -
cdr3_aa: CASSLTSRSGELFF
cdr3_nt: TGTGCCAGCAGCTTAACGTCCCGGAGCGGGGAGCTGTTTTTT

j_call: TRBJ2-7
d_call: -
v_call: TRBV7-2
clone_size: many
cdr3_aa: CASSLSDERYYEQYF
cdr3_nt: TGTGCCAGCAGCTTATCAGACGAACGGTACTACGAGCAGTACTTC

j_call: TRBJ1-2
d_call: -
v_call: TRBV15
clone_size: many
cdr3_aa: CATSRDYYGYTF
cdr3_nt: TGTGCCACCAGCAGAGATTACTATGGCTACACCTTC